Listed below are T cell receptor beta chains from one sample, sequenced in a study of human T cells and chemical hapten exposure. TCRdb reprocessed the RACE reads via MiXCR and lists one record per CDR3 protein. The data contain nearly 95,000 distinct CDR3 sequences, 11% of them singletons. The sample in question was whole blood, obtained in connection with sensitization to the hapten diphenylcyclopropenone (DPC). These receptors came from a man between 40 and 49 years old with alopecia areata. Some clones in this sample may be carry-over from other donors' samples. Each CDR3 is given with its conserved first and last residue. The order of the fields is V gene, J gene, clone size, D gene, CDR3 protein, CDR3 DNA. A D gene is named only where the DNA matches it firmly. For some rows the clone size is stated as once, few or many, or as a class when expanded; others skip it.

V: TRBV3-1
J: TRBJ1-1
size: few
D: -
CDR3: CASSQEPQNTEAFF
DNA: TGTGCCAGCAGCCAAGAGCCTCAGAACACTGAAGCTTTCTTT

V: TRBV7-2
J: TRBJ2-2
size: -
D: -
CDR3: CASSFLRLASSTGELFF
DNA: TGTGCCAGCAGCTTCCTCCGCCTGGCTAGCAGCACCGGGGAGCTGTTTTTT

V: TRBV18
J: TRBJ2-4
size: few
D: -
CDR3: CASSPRRDDLGIQYF
DNA: TGTGCCAGCTCACCCCGACGGGACGACCTGGGCATTCAGTACTTC

V: TRBV29-1
J: TRBJ1-1
size: many
D: TRBD1
CDR3: CSGVTGTNTEAFF
DNA: TGCAGCGGGGTGACAGGGACGAACACTGAAGCTTTCTTT

V: TRBV5-1
J: TRBJ2-5
size: -
D: -
CDR3: CASSTTPRHQETQYF
DNA: TGCGCCAGCAGCACTACCCCGAGACACCAAGAGACCCAGTACTTC

V: TRBV9
J: TRBJ2-7
size: -
D: -
CDR3: CASSEGDGVRYF
DNA: TGTGCCAGCAGTGAGGGGGACGGAGTTCGGTACTTC

V: TRBV4-3
J: TRBJ1-3
size: many
D: TRBD1
CDR3: CASSQGDRTGNTIYF
DNA: TGCGCCAGCAGCCAAGGGGACAGAACAGGAAACACCATATATTTT

V: TRBV12-3/TRBV12-4
J: TRBJ2-7
size: few
D: TRBD2
CDR3: CASSPLAGTSYEQYF
DNA: TGTGCCAGCAGTCCGCTAGCGGGAACGTCCTACGAGCAGTACTTC

V: TRBV12-3/TRBV12-4
J: TRBJ2-7
size: few
D: -
CDR3: CASSFSRSEQYF
DNA: TGTGCCAGCAGTTTCTCCCGGAGCGAGCAGTACTTC

V: TRBV13
J: TRBJ2-3
size: -
D: TRBD2
CDR3: CASGGLAESTDTQYF
DNA: TGTGCCAGCGGGGGACTAGCGGAGAGCACAGATACGCAGTATTTT

V: TRBV20-1
J: TRBJ2-7
size: many
D: -
CDR3: CSARDARGGTYEQYF
DNA: TGCAGTGCTAGAGACGCCCGAGGGGGTACCTACGAGCAGTACTTC

V: TRBV12-3/TRBV12-4
J: TRBJ1-6
size: -
D: TRBD1
CDR3: CASRITGGNSPLHF
DNA: TGTGCCAGCAGAATTACAGGGGGTAATTCACCCCTCCACTTT

V: TRBV6-2/TRBV6-3
J: TRBJ2-1
size: -
D: -
CDR3: CTSSRFGYNEQFF
DNA: TGTACCAGCAGCCGTTTCGGGTACAATGAGCAGTTCTTC

V: TRBV3-1
J: TRBJ2-5
size: -
D: TRBD2
CDR3: CASRRTSGSGETQYF
DNA: TGTGCCAGCAGGCGGACTAGCGGGAGTGGAGAGACCCAGTACTTC

V: TRBV30
J: TRBJ2-5
size: -
D: -
CDR3: CAWRRGLETQYF
DNA: TGTGCCTGGAGAAGGGGGTTGGAGACCCAGTACTTC

V: TRBV20-1
J: TRBJ1-1
size: many
D: TRBD1
CDR3: CSATGTGVRATEAFF
DNA: TGCAGTGCCACCGGGACAGGGGTTAGGGCGACTGAAGCTTTCTTT

V: TRBV7-2
J: TRBJ2-3
size: many
D: TRBD1
CDR3: CASSPTRRTGGTDTQYF
DNA: TGTGCCAGCAGCCCCACGAGAAGGACAGGGGGAACAGATACGCAGTATTTT

V: TRBV29-1
J: TRBJ2-1
size: few
D: TRBD2
CDR3: CSVGGREGLSEQFF
DNA: TGCAGCGTTGGAGGGCGGGAGGGCCTTAGTGAGCAGTTCTTC

V: TRBV20-1
J: TRBJ2-5
size: -
D: TRBD2
CDR3: CSARDPLAGGETQYF
DNA: TGCAGTGCTAGAGACCCACTAGCGGGAGGGGAGACCCAGTACTTC

V: TRBV25-1
J: TRBJ2-7
size: few
D: TRBD1
CDR3: CASSPHTGGGPYEQYF
DNA: TGTGCCAGCAGTCCGCACACAGGGGGAGGCCCCTACGAGCAGTACTTC

V: TRBV19
J: TRBJ1-1
size: many
D: -
CDR3: CASSTQAEAFF
DNA: TGTGCCAGTAGTACACAGGCTGAAGCTTTCTTT

V: TRBV29-1
J: TRBJ2-2
size: -
D: -
CDR3: CSVLDSGKLFF
DNA: TGCAGCGTTCTGGACAGCGGGAAGCTGTTTTTT

V: TRBV5-1
J: TRBJ2-2
size: many
D: TRBD1
CDR3: CASSFMIRTGQITNTGELFF
DNA: TGCGCCAGCAGCTTTATGATTCGGACAGGCCAAATTACGAACACCGGGGAGCTGTTTTTT

V: TRBV30
J: TRBJ2-3
size: -
D: TRBD2
CDR3: CAWSAGLAGGADTQYF
DNA: TGTGCCTGGAGTGCAGGACTAGCGGGAGGAGCAGATACGCAGTATTTT

V: TRBV12-3/TRBV12-4
J: TRBJ2-1
size: few
D: TRBD2
CDR3: CASSSPSGVLNEQFF
DNA: TGTGCCAGCAGTTCCCCCAGCGGGGTGCTCAATGAGCAGTTCTTC

V: TRBV6-5
J: TRBJ2-5
size: -
D: -
CDR3: CASSYVGPERQETQYF
DNA: TGTGCCAGCAGTTACGTGGGCCCAGAGAGACAAGAGACCCAGTACTTC

V: TRBV5-6
J: TRBJ1-1
size: -
D: TRBD1
CDR3: CASSLTDRGQAEAFF
DNA: TGTGCCAGCAGCCTTACGGACAGGGGGCAAGCTGAAGCTTTCTTT

V: TRBV9
J: TRBJ1-3
size: few
D: -
CDR3: CASTSSGNTIYF
DNA: TGTGCCAGCACAAGCTCTGGAAACACCATATATTTT

V: TRBV4-3
J: TRBJ2-1
size: many
D: TRBD2
CDR3: CASSQDPSGSSLRSYNEQFF
DNA: TGCGCCAGCAGCCAAGACCCTAGCGGGAGTTCATTGAGGTCCTACAATGAGCAGTTCTTC

V: TRBV20-1
J: TRBJ1-1
size: many
D: -
CDR3: CSARPYEEAFF
DNA: TGCAGTGCTAGACCATATGAAGAGGCTTTCTTT

V: TRBV7-6
J: TRBJ2-3
size: few
D: -
CDR3: CASSPQGGASTDTQYF
DNA: TGTGCCAGCAGCCCACAGGGGGGGGCTAGCACAGATACGCAGTATTTT

V: TRBV20-1
J: TRBJ1-1
size: few
D: -
CDR3: CSARDRRWALGTEAFF
DNA: TGCAGTGCTAGAGATCGACGATGGGCATTGGGCACTGAAGCTTTCTTT

V: TRBV7-9
J: TRBJ2-1
size: few
D: TRBD1
CDR3: CASSSPGQGFNEQFF
DNA: TGTGCCAGCAGCTCACCGGGACAGGGGTTCAATGAGCAGTTCTTC

V: TRBV5-4
J: TRBJ1-1
size: -
D: TRBD1
CDR3: CASSPGQGRNTEAFF
DNA: TGTGCCAGCAGCCCCGGACAGGGGAGGAACACTGAAGCTTTCTTT

V: TRBV9
J: TRBJ1-1
size: once
D: TRBD1
CDR3: CASSTGQAGANTEAFF
DNA: TGTGCCAGCAGCACCGGACAGGCGGGGGCGAACACTGAAGCTTTCTTT

V: TRBV25-1
J: TRBJ2-5
size: few
D: -
CDR3: CASSDTGAETQYF
DNA: TGTGCCAGCAGTGACACAGGAGCAGAGACCCAGTACTTC

V: TRBV7-8
J: TRBJ1-5
size: many
D: -
CDR3: CASSLGAGSTYSNQPQHF
DNA: TGTGCCAGCAGCTTAGGCGCCGGGAGTACCTATAGCAATCAGCCCCAGCATTTT

V: TRBV6-2/TRBV6-3
J: TRBJ2-3
size: few
D: TRBD2
CDR3: CASSPGLANLDTQYF
DNA: TGTGCCAGCAGTCCGGGACTAGCGAATCTAGATACGCAGTATTTT

V: TRBV19
J: TRBJ1-5
size: few
D: TRBD1
CDR3: CASSARQGIRNQPQHF
DNA: TGTGCCAGTAGTGCGAGACAGGGGATTCGCAATCAGCCCCAGCATTTT

V: TRBV9
J: TRBJ2-7
size: -
D: TRBD1
CDR3: CASSARDSPYEQYF
DNA: TGTGCCAGCAGCGCCCGGGACAGCCCCTACGAGCAGTACTTC

V: TRBV7-2
J: TRBJ2-4
size: few
D: TRBD2
CDR3: CASSLGRGGENIQYF
DNA: TGTGCCAGCAGCTTAGGGCGGGGAGGGGAAAACATTCAGTACTTC

V: TRBV20-1
J: TRBJ1-5
size: many
D: TRBD1
CDR3: CSATTGGDQPQHF
DNA: TGCAGTGCAACGACAGGGGGCGATCAGCCCCAGCATTTT